Listed below are T cell receptor beta chains from one sample, sequenced in a study of blood T cells in healthy people across ages. TCRdb independently ran MiXCR on the 5' RACE reads; one entry per CDR3 protein. The repertoire holds about 1.7 million distinct CDR3 sequences, with 28% as singletons. The source material was blood. These receptors all come from a woman in her thirties in good health. The CDR3 runs from the conserved cysteine through the conserved F or W. The D gene is left open where the match is weak. Expanded clones are given a class, and other clones once, few, many or no size at all.

V gene: TRBV18; J gene: TRBJ2-5; clone size: many; D gene: -; CDR3 protein: CASSPAPRVERLQYF; CDR3 DNA: TGTGCCAGCTCACCGGCCCCCCGGGTAGAGAGGCTCCAGTACTTC
V gene: TRBV29-1; J gene: TRBJ1-2; clone size: -; D gene: -; CDR3 protein: CSVAPGGPGALSDGYTF; CDR3 DNA: TGCAGCGTTGCCCCCGGAGGACCGGGGGCGCTTTCTGATGGCTACACCTTC
V gene: TRBV20-1; J gene: TRBJ2-7; clone size: many; D gene: -; CDR3 protein: CSAQEYEQYF; CDR3 DNA: TGCAGTGCTCAAGAATACGAGCAGTACTTC
V gene: TRBV4-1; J gene: TRBJ2-3; clone size: few; D gene: -; CDR3 protein: CASSQDVTTTSQGGDTQYF; CDR3 DNA: TGCGCCAGCAGCCAAGACGTCACTACTACCTCGCAGGGGGGGGATACGCAGTATTTT
V gene: TRBV14; J gene: TRBJ2-7; clone size: few; D gene: -; CDR3 protein: CASSQGDSPSYEQYF; CDR3 DNA: TGTGCCAGCAGCCAAGGGGACTCCCCATCCTACGAGCAGTACTTC
V gene: TRBV7-6; J gene: TRBJ2-1; clone size: -; D gene: -; CDR3 protein: CASSQNWGNEQFF; CDR3 DNA: TGTGCCAGCAGCCAAAACTGGGGGAATGAGCAGTTCTTC
V gene: TRBV10-2; J gene: TRBJ2-7; clone size: few; D gene: -; CDR3 protein: CASSDAGTIRGEQYF; CDR3 DNA: TGCGCCAGCAGTGATGCCGGGACAATTCGAGGCGAGCAGTACTTC
V gene: TRBV7-9; J gene: TRBJ2-5; clone size: many; D gene: TRBD2; CDR3 protein: CASNRQRGQETQYF; CDR3 DNA: TGTGCCAGCAATCGGCAGCGGGGACAAGAGACCCAGTACTTC
V gene: TRBV29-1; J gene: TRBJ2-6; clone size: -; D gene: -; CDR3 protein: CSVEDPEGRANVLTF; CDR3 DNA: TGCAGCGTTGAAGATCCGGAGGGAAGGGCCAACGTCCTGACTTTC
V gene: TRBV5-1; J gene: TRBJ2-5; clone size: few; D gene: -; CDR3 protein: CASSLSWSEETQYF; CDR3 DNA: TGCGCCAGCAGCTTGTCGTGGTCGGAAGAGACCCAGTACTTC
V gene: TRBV10-2; J gene: TRBJ1-6; clone size: -; D gene: -; CDR3 protein: CASGEAGGYNSPLHF; CDR3 DNA: TGCGCCAGCGGGGAGGCGGGTGGGTATAATTCACCCCTCCACTTT
V gene: TRBV12-3/TRBV12-4; J gene: TRBJ2-3; clone size: -; D gene: -; CDR3 protein: CASSAGLAYNTDTQYF; CDR3 DNA: TGTGCCAGCAGTGCGGGGCTAGCGTACAACACAGATACGCAGTATTTT
V gene: TRBV3-1; J gene: TRBJ2-7; clone size: -; D gene: -; CDR3 protein: CASSPRGGSPEQYF; CDR3 DNA: TGTGCCAGCAGCCCCCGTGGGGGCTCTCCCGAGCAGTACTTC
V gene: TRBV20-1; J gene: TRBJ2-2; clone size: -; D gene: TRBD2; CDR3 protein: CSALRTSGNPGELFF; CDR3 DNA: TGCAGTGCTCTTCGGACTAGCGGGAATCCCGGGGAGCTGTTTTTT